This is a list of T cell receptor beta chains from one sample in a study of blood T cell repertoires in COVID-19. Method: immunoSEQ multiplex PCR; TCRdb's copy keeps in-frame clones and lacks some. The table includes some 180,000 clones, 75% to 90% detected once. The sequenced material came from PBMCs or T cells enriched from blood (not recorded which). The receptor source for this set is a man aged 35-49 years who had recovered from COVID-19. Each CDR3 is given with its conserved first and last residue. A D gene is named only where the DNA matches it firmly. Clone size is shown for a subset of rows, as once, few, many or a class of expanded clone.

DNA	CDR3	D	J	size	V
TGCGCCAGCAGCCAAGCACACAGCTCCTACGAGCAGTACTTC	CASSQAHSSYEQYF	-	TRBJ2-7	-	TRBV4-1
TGTGCCACCGGGGTCCCCAAGAATGAGCAGTTCTTC	CATGVPKNEQFF	-	TRBJ2-1	many	TRBV6-5
TGCAGCGTTGTCGGAAAACAGGGGATTAGCTATGGCTACACCTTC	CSVVGKQGISYGYTF	TRBD1	TRBJ1-2	-	TRBV29-1
TGCGCCAGCAGCTTGGGTGAACGGGATGAGCAGTTCTTC	CASSLGERDEQFF	-	TRBJ2-1	-	TRBV5-1
TGTGCCAGCAGCCTCCTGACAGACCCGGGACAGGGGTTTTGGCGGAATTATGGAGGCTACACCTTC	CASSLLTDPGQGFWRNYGGYTF	TRBD1	TRBJ1-2	-	TRBV14
TGTGCCAGCAGCGTAGGTGGCAGCGGGACTAATGAAAAACTGTTTTTT	CASSVGGSGTNEKLFF	-	TRBJ1-4	-	TRBV9
TGTGCCAGCAGCCAGCAGCCTAAACAGGGCTATGATTTCTATGGCTACACCTTC	CASSQQPKQGYDFYGYTF	-	TRBJ1-2	-	TRBV14
TGTGCCAGCAGCTCACCCGGGACTGAAGCTTTCTTT	CASSSPGTEAFF	-	TRBJ1-1	-	TRBV7-9
TGTGCCAGCCGCACAGCGGGAGACGGTACAGATACGCAGTATTTT	CASRTAGDGTDTQYF	TRBD2	TRBJ2-3	-	TRBV3-1/TRBV3-2
TGTGCCAGTAGTCCTGGGGGGGACTATGGCTACACCTTC	CASSPGGDYGYTF	-	TRBJ1-2	-	TRBV19
TGCGCCAGCAGCTTGCATACGGTGGAGACCCAGTACTTC	CASSLHTVETQYF	-	TRBJ2-5	-	TRBV5-1
TGTGCCAGCAGCTTGAGTAGCGGGACAGCGAGCTCCTATAATTCACCCCTCCACTTT	CASSLSSGTASSYNSPLHF	TRBD1	TRBJ1-6	-	TRBV5-5
TGTGCCAGCAGCTTGTCAGGTCAGCCCCAGCATTTT	CASSLSGQPQHF	-	TRBJ1-5	-	TRBV6-6
TGTGCCAGCAGCTCGCGGACCGGGGGGGCCAACGGCTACACCTTC	CASSSRTGGANGYTF	-	TRBJ1-2	-	TRBV9
TGCAGCGTTCAATCCGGCGGGAGGGCCGGGGAGCTGTTTTTT	CSVQSGGRAGELFF	TRBD2	TRBJ2-2	few	TRBV29-1
TGTGCCAGCAGCTTAGACGGGAGCCTACTCTACGAGCAGTACTTC	CASSLDGSLLYEQYF	-	TRBJ2-7	-	TRBV7-2
TGTGCTAGCAGTCCTGCGGGGGGCCGCCTTTCCGGGGAGCTGTTTTTT	CASSPAGGRLSGELFF	TRBD2	TRBJ2-2	-	TRBV7-7
TGTGCCAGCACCCCGGCGACCCTCTCAGGCACTGAAGCTTTCTTT	CASTPATLSGTEAFF	-	TRBJ1-1	-	TRBV2
TGTGCCAGCAGCTTAGCGGGGAGCGGGGGGGTCACAGATACGCAGTATTTT	CASSLAGSGGVTDTQYF	TRBD2	TRBJ2-3	-	TRBV7-2
TGTGCCAGTCGGGAAGGTCAAGAGACCCAGTACTTC	CASREGQETQYF	-	TRBJ2-5	-	TRBV6-5
TGCGCCAGCAGCCAAGTCCTTAATAGCGGGACAATTAACTATGGCTACACCTTC	CASSQVLNSGTINYGYTF	-	TRBJ1-2	-	TRBV4-1
TGCGCCAGCAGTGAGTCCGAGGGTGGGTCGAAAGCTTTCTTT	CASSESEGGSKAFF	-	TRBJ1-1	-	TRBV10-1
TGCAGTGCTAGTAAGGGACTAGGGGTTGAGCAGTTCTTC	CSASKGLGVEQFF	TRBD2	TRBJ2-1	-	TRBV20-1
TGTGCCAGCAGAGGTCAGGCCTATGGCTACACCTTC	CASRGQAYGYTF	-	TRBJ1-2	-	TRBV27
TGTGCCAGCAGGGGACAGCCAAATCAGCCCCAGCATTTT	CASRGQPNQPQHF	TRBD1	TRBJ1-5	-	TRBV6-5
TGCGCCAGCAGCTTGGTCTTCAGGGGGAAGAACACTGAAGCTTTCTTT	CASSLVFRGKNTEAFF	TRBD1	TRBJ1-1	-	TRBV5-1
TGTGCCAGCAGTGAAGCGCGTCAGGACAAGAGGACAAATCACAATCAGCCCCAGCATTTT	CASSEARQDKRTNHNQPQHF	-	TRBJ1-5	-	TRBV6-1
TGTGCCAGCAAGGGAGAGGTTAGCGAAAAACTGTTTTTT	CASKGEVSEKLFF	-	TRBJ1-4	-	TRBV12-3/TRBV12-4
TGTGCCACCAGTGCTGACTTCGGGGGAGCTTTCTTT	CATSADFGGAFF	-	TRBJ1-1	-	TRBV15
TGTGCCAGCAGCTTAAGGGGCCAGCTGAACACTGAAGCTTTCTTT	CASSLRGQLNTEAFF	-	TRBJ1-1	-	TRBV7-2
TGTGCCTGGACGGGGACTAGCGATAGTGCCCACCAAGAGACCCAGTACTTC	CAWTGTSDSAHQETQYF	TRBD2	TRBJ2-5	-	TRBV30
TGCGCCTGCCGCCCAACAGCCGTCTCTGAAGCTTTCTTT	CACRPTAVSEAFF	-	TRBJ1-1	-	TRBV5-1
TGTGCCAGCAGTTTAGGCCTAGGCGATGAGCAGTTCTTC	CASSLGLGDEQFF	-	TRBJ2-1	-	TRBV12-3/TRBV12-4
TGTGCCAGCAGTTACCTTTTGAGTTCTGAAGCTTTCTTT	CASSYLLSSEAFF	-	TRBJ1-1	few	TRBV6-5
TGTGCCAGCAGCCGAAGTCGACAGGGGAATCAGCCCCAGCATTTT	CASSRSRQGNQPQHF	TRBD1	TRBJ1-5	-	TRBV5-8
TGCGCCCCATACGGAGGGAACACTGAAGCTTTCTTT	CAPYGGNTEAFF	-	TRBJ1-1	-	TRBV23-1
TGCAGCGTTGGAGGGGGACAGGGGACCTACGAGCAGTACTTC	CSVGGGQGTYEQYF	TRBD1	TRBJ2-7	once	TRBV29-1
TGTGCCAGTACCACCGAAGGCCCCGGGGGTTCACCCCTCCACTTT	CASTTEGPGGSPLHF	-	TRBJ1-6	many	TRBV19
TGCGCCAGCTCACAGGGGATGAACTATGGCTACACCTTC	CASSQGMNYGYTF	TRBD1	TRBJ1-2	-	TRBV10-1
TGTGCCAGCAGTGTGGTCAGCGAAGAGACCCAGTACTTC	CASSVVSEETQYF	-	TRBJ2-5	-	TRBV2
TGTGCCAGCAGCTTAAAAGGGGAGGACAATGAGCAGTTCTTC	CASSLKGEDNEQFF	-	TRBJ2-1	-	TRBV7-9
TGTGCCAGCACCGGACAGGGATCGAACACTGAAGCTTTCTTT	CASTGQGSNTEAFF	TRBD1	TRBJ1-1	-	TRBV2
TGTGCCCTGGCCGGACAGAGTAATTCACCCCTCCACTTT	CALAGQSNSPLHF	-	TRBJ1-6	-	TRBV30
TGCGCCAGCAGCCAAGATCCAGCGGGGCCCGGGGAGCTGTTTTTT	CASSQDPAGPGELFF	TRBD2	TRBJ2-2	-	TRBV4-1
TGCGCCAGCAGCCTGCCGACAGGGGGATACACTGAAGCTTTCTTT	CASSLPTGGYTEAFF	TRBD1	TRBJ1-1	-	TRBV5-1
TGCGCCAGCAGCTTAGGGCGGGGGGGCCCAAACGAGCAGTACTTC	CASSLGRGGPNEQYF	TRBD2	TRBJ2-7	-	TRBV5-1
TGTGCCAGCTCACCCAAGGGACAGGGAGGCACTGAAGCTTTCTTT	CASSPKGQGGTEAFF	TRBD1	TRBJ1-1	-	TRBV18
TGTGCCAGCAGCTCCCGCACAGGGTTGAGCACAGATACGCAGTATTTT	CASSSRTGLSTDTQYF	-	TRBJ2-3	-	TRBV28
TGTGCCAGCTCACTACAGGGGTTGAAGACCCAGTACTTC	CASSLQGLKTQYF	TRBD1	TRBJ2-5	-	TRBV18
TGTGCCAGCACTAGTCCCCTGACAGGGGGGGACACCGGGGAGCTGTTTTTT	CASTSPLTGGDTGELFF	TRBD1	TRBJ2-2	-	TRBV27
TGTGCCAGCAGGGCTAGCGGGATCCACAATGAGCAGTTCTTC	CASRASGIHNEQFF	TRBD2	TRBJ2-1	few	TRBV27
TGTGCCATCGGGGGGGGCACGAACACTGAAGCTTTCTTT	CAIGGGTNTEAFF	-	TRBJ1-1	once	TRBV10-3
TGTGCCAGCAGCCAGGGTAATCAGCCCCAGCATTTT	CASSQGNQPQHF	-	TRBJ1-5	-	TRBV27
TGTGCCAGCACAGTTTCGGGGGGGACCAATCAGCCCCAGCATTTT	CASTVSGGTNQPQHF	-	TRBJ1-5	-	TRBV2
TGTGCCAGCAGTTTGGGCGGCGGGAGTTACGAGCAGTACTTC	CASSLGGGSYEQYF	TRBD2	TRBJ2-7	-	TRBV28